These 26 T cell receptor beta chains were all obtained from the same sample, sequenced in a study of T cells expressing NK-cell markers (dated by TCRdb to about 2020). The library was built by means of 5' RACE. Sequencing instrument: Illumina HiSeq 2000. Following reprocessing of the reads by TCRdb, the data hold one row per CDR3 protein sequence and no DNA is available. The sample has about 460,000 distinct CDR3 sequences on record. 1.4% of the sample is taken by the ten largest. The sample consisted of blood T cells: a sorted CD56 or NKG2C T cell subset, CD4+ or CD8+ T cells, or bulk PBMC T cells (not recorded which). All receptors derive from a woman between 45 and 60 years old in good health. Donor details come from another sample of the same person, matched by shared clones.

V usage is TRBV11-2 and J usage is TRBJ2-1; absent DNA, TCRdb's TRBD2 call cannot be checked. CDR1 and CDR2 (germline): SGHAT, FQNNGV. The CDR3 extends over 16 amino acids. The CDR3 region is CASTKRPLEGVGEQFF. The full variable domain, with the rest looked up from reference TRBV11-2 and TRBJ2-1, is EAGVAQSPRYKIIEKRQSVAFWCNPISGHATLYWYQQILGQGPKLLIQFQNNGVVDDSQLPKDRFSAERLKGVDSTLKIQPAKLEDSAVYLCASTKRPLEGVGEQFFGPGTRLTVL.

The chain combines TRBV20-1 with TRBJ2-1; no DNA is available, so the TRBD2 call from TCRdb remains unchecked. The length of the CDR3 is 14 residues. The V gene's germline CDR1 is DFQATT and CDR2 SNEGSKA (reference sequence). CDR3 region: CSAREGGRHNEQFF.

V and J are TRBV6-1 and TRBJ2-1; TCRdb lists TRBD2, though no DNA is available to test this call. This CDR3 has 15 residues. Per germline, CDR1 MNHNS and CDR2 SASEGT. The CDR3 protein is CASSEELAIYNEQFF.

V gene TRBV7-9 combines with J gene TRBJ2-5. Germline V lookup: CDR1 SEHNR, CDR2 FQNEAQ (reference sequence). CDR3 length equals 14 residues. The CDR3 protein is CASSRRTHPETQYF. The full variable domain, its missing parts supplied by reference TRBV7-9 and TRBJ2-5, is DTGVSQNPRHKITKRGQNVTFRCDPISEHNRLYWYRQTLGQGPEFLTYFQNEAQLEKSRLLSDRFSAERPKGSFSTLEIQRTEQGDSAMYLCASSRRTHPETQYFGPGTRLLVL.

This sequence joins TRBV20-1 and TRBJ2-3; no DNA is available, so the TRBD2 call from TCRdb remains unchecked. CDR3 size: 14 residues. Germline-derived CDR1 and CDR2 are DFQATT and SNEGSKA (reference sequence). CDR3: CSASTSEPTDTQYF.

This chain joins TRBV6-1 and TRBJ2-1. This CDR3 has 15 residues. The germline CDR1 and CDR2 sequences are MNHNS and SASEGT. The CDR3 loop reads CASSEGPGAYNEQFF.

The chain has TRBV7-9 and TRBJ1-4. CDR1 and CDR2 (germline): SEHNR, FQNEAQ (reference sequence). There are 16 residues in the CDR3. The CDR3 loop is CASSLVLGATNEKLFF.

This chain uses TRBV20-1 with TRBJ2-4; TCRdb designates TRBD2, a call that cannot be tested without DNA. Germline values: CDR1 DFQATT, CDR2 SNEGSKA (reference sequence). This CDR3 has 16 amino acids. This CDR3 reads CSARGRSREGKNIQYF.

The gene calls are TRBV5-1 and TRBJ2-3; as DNA is missing, the TRBD2 call by TCRdb cannot be tested. Germline V gene data show CDR1 as SGHRS and CDR2 as YFSETQ. This CDR3 contains 14 residues. The CDR3 region is CASSPRSERDTQYF.

V is TRBV20-1 and J is TRBJ1-6; the D call from TCRdb, TRBD1, cannot be confirmed without DNA. The CDR3 runs 17 residues. The germline V gene has CDR1 DFQATT and CDR2 SNEGSKA (reference sequence). CDR3 sequence: CSASPGQGPLNYSPLHF.

This chain joins TRBV14 and TRBJ2-4; TCRdb outputs TRBD1, but without DNA this stays unchecked. The CDR3 contains 16 residues. Germline CDR1 reads SGHDN; CDR2 reads FVKESK. CDR3 protein: CASSQAPGLAKNIQYF.

The CDR3 protein is CASSYGKLRRNEQFF. The chain recombines TRBV28 with TRBJ2-1; TCRdb picks TRBD1, but there is no DNA to check that call. Germline assignment: CDR1 MDHEN and CDR2 SYDVKM. This CDR3 is 15 amino acids long.

V gene TRBV10-3 combines with J gene TRBJ2-1; there is no DNA to check the TCRdb D call of TRBD2. The germline V gene encodes CDR1 ENHRY and CDR2 SYGVKD. The CDR3 has 15 residues. The CDR3 sequence is CAISRGSGALDEQFF.

The chain employs TRBV12-3 or TRBV12-4 and TRBJ1-1; TCRdb calls TRBD1, which cannot be checked without DNA. The CDR3 spans 12 residues. CDR3 loop: CASSLDGGEAFF.

The gene calls are TRBV29-1 and TRBJ2-1; TCRdb returns TRBD2, unconfirmable since there is no DNA. The CDR3 sequence is 14 residues long. In germline, CDR1 is SQVTM, CDR2 ANQGSEA. The CDR3 loop is CSGGQGLRGAEQFF.

The rearrangement links TRBV7-3 to TRBJ1-1; without DNA, the TCRdb call of TRBD1 cannot be checked. This CDR3 has 13 amino acids. Germline lookup yields CDR1 SGHTA and CDR2 FQGTGA. CDR3 sequence: CASSLTRQGGAFF.

J is TRBJ2-7 and V is TRBV10-3; as DNA is missing, the TRBD1 call by TCRdb cannot be tested. This CDR3 comprises 15 residues. Per the germline V gene, CDR1 is ENHRY and CDR2 is SYGVKD. CDR3: CAISESRGPSYEQYF.

The chain is built from TRBV11-2 and TRBJ2-4. The CDR3 length is 13 residues. Germline-derived CDR1 and CDR2 are SGHAT and FQNNGV. Here the CDR3 reads CASNELAKNIQYF.

This rearrangement joins TRBV6-6 to TRBJ2-3; the D call of TRBD2 rests on TCRdb alone, since no DNA is present to check it. The CDR3 extends over 19 amino acids. CDR1 and CDR2 (germline): MNHNY, SVGAGI (reference sequence). CDR3 sequence: CASSTQPGLAGGGTDTQYF.

This chain uses TRBV14 with TRBJ2-5; the TRBD2 assignment by TCRdb is unverifiable without DNA. This CDR3 comprises 15 residues. The germline gives CDR1 SGHDN, CDR2 FVKESK. CDR3 protein: CASSRNQSPQETQYF.

The chain joins TRBV27 to TRBJ2-3; the TCRdb D gene call, TRBD1, has no DNA to confirm it. This CDR3 is built from 17 residues. The germline V gene encodes CDR1 MNHEY and CDR2 SMNVEV (reference sequence). The CDR3 sequence: CASSLSGQGRGPDTQYF.

The chain has TRBV6-1 and TRBJ2-3; TCRdb proposes TRBD2, but this gene call is untestable without DNA. Germline V lookup: CDR1 MNHNS, CDR2 SASEGT. The CDR3 runs 17 residues. This CDR3 is CASTARGLAGSTDTQYF.

The chain has TRBV5-1 and TRBJ2-2. The CDR3 is 12 amino acids. Germline V gene data show CDR1 as SGHRS and CDR2 as YFSETQ. CDR3 region: CASITNFGELFF. The full variable domain, in which reference TRBV5-1 and TRBJ2-2 provide the parts outside the CDR3, is KAGVTQTPRYLIKTRGQQVTLSCSPISGHRSVSWYQQTPGQGLQFLFEYFSETQRNKGNFPGRFSGRQFSNSRSEMNVSTLELGDSALYLCASITNFGELFFGEGSRLTVL.

The chain couples TRBV4-2 to TRBJ2-3. CDR3 length: 13 amino acids. The germline gives CDR1 LGHNA, CDR2 YNFKEQ. The CDR3 loop reads CASSQDRSNTQYF.

The V and J genes are TRBV7-9 and TRBJ2-3; checking the TCRdb D call of TRBD2 is not possible without DNA. The CDR3 sequence is 15 residues long. The germline V gene has CDR1 SEHNR and CDR2 FQNEAQ (reference sequence). CDR3 residues: CASKRLAGDPDTQYF.

The chain couples TRBV25-1 to TRBJ1-1; there is no DNA to check the TCRdb D call of TRBD1. CDR3 length: 13 residues. Germline values: CDR1 MGHDK, CDR2 SYGVNS. CDR3 loop: CASTPTGITEAFF.